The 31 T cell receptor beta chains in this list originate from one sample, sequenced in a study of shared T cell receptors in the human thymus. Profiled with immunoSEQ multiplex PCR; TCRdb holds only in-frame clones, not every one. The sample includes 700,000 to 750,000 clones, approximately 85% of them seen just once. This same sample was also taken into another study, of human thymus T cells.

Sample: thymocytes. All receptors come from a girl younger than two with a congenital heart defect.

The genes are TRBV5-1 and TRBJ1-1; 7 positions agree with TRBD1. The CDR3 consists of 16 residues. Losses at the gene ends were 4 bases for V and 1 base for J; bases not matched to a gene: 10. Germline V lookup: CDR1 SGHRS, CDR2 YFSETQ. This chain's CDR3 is CASSGPDRAANTEAFF. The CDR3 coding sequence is TGCGCCAGCAGCGGTCCCGACAGGGCTGCGAACACTGAAGCTTTCTTT. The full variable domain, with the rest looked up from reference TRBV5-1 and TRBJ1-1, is KAGVTQTPRYLIKTRGQQVTLSCSPISGHRSVSWYQQTPGQGLQFLFEYFSETQRNKGNFPGRFSGRQFSNSRSEMNVSTLELGDSALYLCASSGPDRAANTEAFFGQGTRLTVV.

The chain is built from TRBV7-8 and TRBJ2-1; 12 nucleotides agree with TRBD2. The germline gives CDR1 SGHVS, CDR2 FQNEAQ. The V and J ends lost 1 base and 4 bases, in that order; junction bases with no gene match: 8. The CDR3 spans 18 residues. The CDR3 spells CASSLGTRTSGVYNEQFF. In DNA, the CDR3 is TGTGCCAGCAGCTTAGGGACCAGGACTAGCGGGGTTTACAATGAGCAGTTCTTC.

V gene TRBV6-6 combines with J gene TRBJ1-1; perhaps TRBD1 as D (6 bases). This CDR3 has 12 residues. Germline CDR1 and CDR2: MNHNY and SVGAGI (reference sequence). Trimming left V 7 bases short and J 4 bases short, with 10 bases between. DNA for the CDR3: TGTGCCAGCACAGGGGCGACCACTGAAGCTTTCTTT. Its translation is CASTGATTEAFF.

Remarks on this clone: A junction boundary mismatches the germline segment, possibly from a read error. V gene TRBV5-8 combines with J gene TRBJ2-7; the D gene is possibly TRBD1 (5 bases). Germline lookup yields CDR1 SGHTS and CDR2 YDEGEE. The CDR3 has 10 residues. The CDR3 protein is CASSLWTPKF. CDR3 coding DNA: TGTGCCAGCAGCTTGTGGACACCTAAGTTC.

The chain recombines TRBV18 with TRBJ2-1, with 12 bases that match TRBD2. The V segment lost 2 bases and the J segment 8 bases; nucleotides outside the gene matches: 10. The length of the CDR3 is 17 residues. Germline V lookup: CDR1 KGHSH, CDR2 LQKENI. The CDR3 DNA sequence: TGTGCCAGCTCACCAGCCGCTAGCGGGGGGGCTTGGGATGAGCAGTTCTTC. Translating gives CASSPAASGGAWDEQFF.

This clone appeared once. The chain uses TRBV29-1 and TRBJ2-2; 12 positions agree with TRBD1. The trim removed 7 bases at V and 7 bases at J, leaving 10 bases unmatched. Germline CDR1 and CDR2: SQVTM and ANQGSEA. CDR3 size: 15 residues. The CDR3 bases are TGCAGCGCCTACCGGGACAGGGGGCCGATCGGGGAGCTGTTTTTT. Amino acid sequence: CSAYRDRGPIGELFF.

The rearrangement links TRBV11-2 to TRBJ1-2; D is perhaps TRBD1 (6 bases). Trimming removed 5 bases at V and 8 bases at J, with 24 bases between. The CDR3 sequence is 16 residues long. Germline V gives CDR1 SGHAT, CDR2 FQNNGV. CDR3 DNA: TGTGCCAGCAGCCCCCACCGGGACACGTTCTCGCTCGGCTACACCTTC. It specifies CASSPHRDTFSLGYTF.

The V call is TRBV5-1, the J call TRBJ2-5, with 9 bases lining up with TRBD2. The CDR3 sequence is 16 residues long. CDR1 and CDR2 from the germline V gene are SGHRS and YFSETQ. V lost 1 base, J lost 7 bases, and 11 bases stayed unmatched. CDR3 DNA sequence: TGCGCCAGCAGCTTGCGTGGCGGGGGGGCCATAGGGACCCAGTACTTC. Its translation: CASSLRGGGAIGTQYF.

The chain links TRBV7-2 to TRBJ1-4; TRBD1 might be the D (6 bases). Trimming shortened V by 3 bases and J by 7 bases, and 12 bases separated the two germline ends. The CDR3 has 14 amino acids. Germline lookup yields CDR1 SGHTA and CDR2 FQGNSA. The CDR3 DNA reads TGTGCCAGCAGCTTTGGTCAGGGGATTGAAAAACTGTTTTTT. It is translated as CASSFGQGIEKLFF.

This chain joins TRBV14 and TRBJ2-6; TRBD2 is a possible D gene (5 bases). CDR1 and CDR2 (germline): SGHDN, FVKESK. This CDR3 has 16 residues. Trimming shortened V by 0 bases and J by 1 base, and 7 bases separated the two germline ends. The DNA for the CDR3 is TGTGCCAGCAGCCAAGACACGGGGTCTGGGGCCAACGTCCTGACTTTC. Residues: CASSQDTGSGANVLTF. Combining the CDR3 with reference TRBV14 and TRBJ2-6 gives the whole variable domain EAGVTQFPSHSVIEKGQTVTLRCDPISGHDNLYWYRRVMGKEIKFLLHFVKESKQDESGMPNNRFLAERTGGTYSTLKVQPAELEDSGVYFCASSQDTGSGANVLTFGAGSRLTVL.

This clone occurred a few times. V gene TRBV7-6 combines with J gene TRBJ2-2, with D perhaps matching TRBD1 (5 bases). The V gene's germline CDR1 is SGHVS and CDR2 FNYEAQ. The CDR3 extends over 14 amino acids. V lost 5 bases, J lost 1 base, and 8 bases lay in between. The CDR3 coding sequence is TGTGCCAGCAGCACCACAGGGAACACCGGGGAGCTGTTTTTT. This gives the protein CASSTTGNTGELFF.

DNA of the CDR3: TGTGCCAGCAGCCCCGGGACTAGCGGGACTACTAGCACAGATACGCAGTATTTT. It codes for CASSPGTSGTTSTDTQYF. The chain employs TRBV14 and TRBJ2-3, with 13 bases that match TRBD2. Germline V gene sequence: CDR1 SGHDN, CDR2 FVKESK. V lost 4 bases, J lost 0 bases, and 7 bases stayed unmatched. The CDR3 runs to 18 residues.

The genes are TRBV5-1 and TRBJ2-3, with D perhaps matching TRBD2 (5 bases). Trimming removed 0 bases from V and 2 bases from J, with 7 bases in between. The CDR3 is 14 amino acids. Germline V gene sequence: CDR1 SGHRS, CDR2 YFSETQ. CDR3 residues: CASSLVLATDTQYF. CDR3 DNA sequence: TGCGCCAGCAGCTTGGTCCTAGCCACAGATACGCAGTATTTT.

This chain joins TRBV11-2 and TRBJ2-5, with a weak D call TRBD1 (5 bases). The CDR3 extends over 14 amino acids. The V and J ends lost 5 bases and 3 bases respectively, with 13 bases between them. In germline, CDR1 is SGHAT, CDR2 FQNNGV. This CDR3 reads CASSLRVRKETQYF. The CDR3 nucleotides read TGTGCCAGCAGCCTCAGGGTACGAAAAGAGACCCAGTACTTC.

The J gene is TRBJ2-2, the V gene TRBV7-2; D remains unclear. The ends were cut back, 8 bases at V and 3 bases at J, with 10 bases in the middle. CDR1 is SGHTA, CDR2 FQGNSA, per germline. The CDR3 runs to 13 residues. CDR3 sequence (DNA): TGTGCCAGCCCACTTTTGGACACCGGGGAGCTGTTTTTT. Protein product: CASPLLDTGELFF. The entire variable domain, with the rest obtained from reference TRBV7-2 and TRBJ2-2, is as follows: GAGVSQSPSNKVTEKGKDVELRCDPISGHTALYWYRQSLGQGLEFLIYFQGNSAPDKSGLPSDRFSAERTGGSVSTLTIQRTQQEDSAVYLCASPLLDTGELFFGEGSRLTVL.

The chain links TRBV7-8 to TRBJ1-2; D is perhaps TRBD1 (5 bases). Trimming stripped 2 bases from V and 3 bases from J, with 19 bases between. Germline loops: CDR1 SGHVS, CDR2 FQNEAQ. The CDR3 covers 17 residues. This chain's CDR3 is CASSLRRDPPGDYGYTF. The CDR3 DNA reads TGTGCCAGCAGCTTAAGGCGGGACCCGCCTGGGGACTATGGCTACACCTTC.

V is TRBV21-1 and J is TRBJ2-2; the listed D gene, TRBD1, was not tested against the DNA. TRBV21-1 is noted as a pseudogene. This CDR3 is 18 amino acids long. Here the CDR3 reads CASSKAGRTGGVSGELFF. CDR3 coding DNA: TGTGCCAGCAGCAAAGCGGGGAGGACAGGGGGAGTGTCCGGGGAGCTGTTTTTT.

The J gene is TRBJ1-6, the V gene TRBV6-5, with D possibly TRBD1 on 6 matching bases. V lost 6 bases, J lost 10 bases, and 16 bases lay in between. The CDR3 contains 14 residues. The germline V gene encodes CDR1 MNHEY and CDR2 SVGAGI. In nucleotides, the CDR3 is TGTGCCAGCAGCAGAGGGGGGGCTTTATCACCCCTCCACTTT. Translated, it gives CASSRGGALSPLHF.

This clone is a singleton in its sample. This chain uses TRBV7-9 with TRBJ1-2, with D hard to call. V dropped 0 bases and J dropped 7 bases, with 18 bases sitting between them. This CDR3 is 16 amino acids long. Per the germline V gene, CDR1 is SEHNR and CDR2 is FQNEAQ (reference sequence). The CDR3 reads CASSLASEGLWGGYTF. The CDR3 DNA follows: TGTGCCAGCAGCTTAGCATCAGAGGGCTTGTGGGGTGGCTACACCTTC.

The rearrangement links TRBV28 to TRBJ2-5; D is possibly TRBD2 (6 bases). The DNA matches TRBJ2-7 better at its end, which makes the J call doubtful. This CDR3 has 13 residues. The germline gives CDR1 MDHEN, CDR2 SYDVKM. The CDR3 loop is CASRGGISNEQYF. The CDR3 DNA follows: TGTGCCAGCAGGGGGGGTATAAGTAACGAGCAGTACTTC.

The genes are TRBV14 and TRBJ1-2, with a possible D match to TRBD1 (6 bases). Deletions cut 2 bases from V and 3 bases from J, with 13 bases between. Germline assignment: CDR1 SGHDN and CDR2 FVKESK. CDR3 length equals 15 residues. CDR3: CASSQKRSGDYGYTF. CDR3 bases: TGTGCCAGCAGCCAAAAAAGGTCAGGGGACTATGGCTACACCTTC.

The CDR3 sequence: CASSSSSGGAIIDTQYF. Written as DNA, the CDR3 is TGTGCCAGCAGCTCCTCTAGCGGGGGGGCCATCATAGATACGCAGTATTTT. This chain joins TRBV7-2 and TRBJ2-3, with TRBD2 matching 12 bases. The length of the CDR3 is 17 residues. Trimming removed 4 bases from V and 5 bases from J; junction bases left unmatched: 10. CDR1 is SGHTA and CDR2 is FQGNSA in the germline V gene.

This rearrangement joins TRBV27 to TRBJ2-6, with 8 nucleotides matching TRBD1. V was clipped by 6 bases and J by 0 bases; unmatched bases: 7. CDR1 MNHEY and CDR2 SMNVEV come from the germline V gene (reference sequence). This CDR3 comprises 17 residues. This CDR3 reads CASSPTGVSSGANVLTF. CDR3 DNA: TGTGCCAGCAGCCCGACAGGGGTCTCCTCTGGGGCCAACGTCCTGACTTTC. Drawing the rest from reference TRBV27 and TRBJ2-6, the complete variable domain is EAQVTQNPRYLITVTGKKLTVTCSQNMNHEYMSWYRQDPGLGLRQIYYSMNVEVTDKGDVPEGYKVSRKEKRNFPLILESPSPNQTSLYFCASSPTGVSSGANVLTFGAGSRLTVL.

CDR3 DNA: TGTGCCAGCAGCCACAGCAAGTGGCGGAGTAACTATGGCTACACCTTC. Translated, it gives CASSHSKWRSNYGYTF. The chain employs TRBV14 and TRBJ1-2, with no clear D. The CDR3 loop spans 16 amino acids. Germline CDR1 is SGHDN and CDR2 is FVKESK. Trimming stripped 3 bases from V and 1 base from J, with 15 bases between. The complete variable domain, with remaining parts taken from reference TRBV14 and TRBJ1-2, reads EAGVTQFPSHSVIEKGQTVTLRCDPISGHDNLYWYRRVMGKEIKFLLHFVKESKQDESGMPNNRFLAERTGGTYSTLKVQPAELEDSGVYFCASSHSKWRSNYGYTFGSGTRLTVV.

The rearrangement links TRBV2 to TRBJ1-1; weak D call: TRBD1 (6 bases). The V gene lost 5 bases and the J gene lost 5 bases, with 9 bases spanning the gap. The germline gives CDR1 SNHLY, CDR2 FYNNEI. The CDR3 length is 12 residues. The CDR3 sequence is CASSSDRTEAFF. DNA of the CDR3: TGTGCCAGCAGTTCAGACAGGACTGAAGCTTTCTTT.

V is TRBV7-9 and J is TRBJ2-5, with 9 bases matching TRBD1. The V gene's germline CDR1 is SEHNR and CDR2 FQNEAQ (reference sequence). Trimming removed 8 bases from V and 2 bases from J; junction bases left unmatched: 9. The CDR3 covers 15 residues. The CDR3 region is CASGPDRGLQETQYF. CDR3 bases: TGTGCCAGCGGTCCGGACAGGGGACTTCAAGAGACCCAGTACTTC.

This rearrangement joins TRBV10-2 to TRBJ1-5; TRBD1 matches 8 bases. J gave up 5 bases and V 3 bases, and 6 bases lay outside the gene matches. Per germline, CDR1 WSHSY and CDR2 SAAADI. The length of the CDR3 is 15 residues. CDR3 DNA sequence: TGCGCCAGCAGTGACCCAGGGGGCGAGGATCAGCCCCAGCATTTT. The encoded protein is CASSDPGGEDQPQHF.

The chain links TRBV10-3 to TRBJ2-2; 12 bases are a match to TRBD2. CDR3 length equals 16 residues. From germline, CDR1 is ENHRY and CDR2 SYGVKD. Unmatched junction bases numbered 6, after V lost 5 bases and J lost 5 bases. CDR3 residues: CAISLWTSGATGELFF. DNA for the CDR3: TGTGCCATCAGTCTTTGGACTAGCGGGGCGACCGGGGAGCTGTTTTTT.

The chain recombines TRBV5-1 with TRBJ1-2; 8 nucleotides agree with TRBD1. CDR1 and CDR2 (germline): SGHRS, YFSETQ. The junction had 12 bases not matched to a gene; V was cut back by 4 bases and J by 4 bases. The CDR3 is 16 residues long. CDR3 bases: TGCGCCAGCAGCCTCTGGACAGGGCTCGTTGTCTATGGCTACACCTTC. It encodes CASSLWTGLVVYGYTF.

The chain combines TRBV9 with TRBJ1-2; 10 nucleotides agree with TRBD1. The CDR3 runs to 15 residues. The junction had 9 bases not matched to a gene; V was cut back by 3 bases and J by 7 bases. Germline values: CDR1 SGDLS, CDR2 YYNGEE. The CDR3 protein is CASSGPGTGVFGYTF. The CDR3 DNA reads TGTGCCAGCAGCGGACCCGGGACAGGGGTATTTGGCTACACCTTC. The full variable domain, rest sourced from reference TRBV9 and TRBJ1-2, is DSGVTQTPKHLITATGQRVTLRCSPRSGDLSVYWYQQSLDQGLQFLIQYYNGEERAKGNILERFSAQQFPDLHSELNLSSLELGDSALYFCASSGPGTGVFGYTFGSGTRLTVV.

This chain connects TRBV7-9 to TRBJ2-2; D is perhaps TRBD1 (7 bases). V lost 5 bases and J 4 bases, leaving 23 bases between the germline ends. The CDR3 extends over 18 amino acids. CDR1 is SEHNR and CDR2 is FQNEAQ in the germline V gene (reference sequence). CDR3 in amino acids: CASSPGVPGQGGTGELFF. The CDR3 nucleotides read TGTGCCAGCAGCCCAGGGGTCCCGGGCCAGGGGGGCACCGGGGAGCTGTTTTTT. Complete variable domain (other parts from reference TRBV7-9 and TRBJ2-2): DTGVSQNPRHKITKRGQNVTFRCDPISEHNRLYWYRQTLGQGPEFLTYFQNEAQLEKSRLLSDRFSAERPKGSFSTLEIQRTEQGDSAMYLCASSPGVPGQGGTGELFFGEGSRLTVL.